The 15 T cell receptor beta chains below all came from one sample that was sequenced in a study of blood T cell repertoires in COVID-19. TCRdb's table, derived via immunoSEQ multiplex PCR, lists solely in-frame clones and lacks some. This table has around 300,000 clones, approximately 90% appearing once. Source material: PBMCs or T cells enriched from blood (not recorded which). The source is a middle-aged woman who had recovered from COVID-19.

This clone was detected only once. The CDR3 reads CASSPQRADYEQYF. The CDR3, as DNA: TGTGCCAGCAGTCCGCAGCGAGCCGACTACGAGCAGTACTTC. This chain joins TRBV28 and TRBJ2-7, with D unresolved. Trimming took off 5 bases at V and 3 bases at J, with 14 bases between the two ends. The germline CDR1 and CDR2 sequences are MDHEN and SYDVKM. The CDR3 sequence is 14 residues long.

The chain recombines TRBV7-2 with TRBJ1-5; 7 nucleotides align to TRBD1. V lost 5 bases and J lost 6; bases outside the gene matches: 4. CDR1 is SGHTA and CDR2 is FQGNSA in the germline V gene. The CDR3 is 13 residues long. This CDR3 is CASSEGAGQPQHF. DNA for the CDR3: TGTGCCAGCAGCGAGGGGGCGGGTCAGCCCCAGCATTTT. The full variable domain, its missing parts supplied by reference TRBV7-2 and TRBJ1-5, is GAGVSQSPSNKVTEKGKDVELRCDPISGHTALYWYRQSLGQGLEFLIYFQGNSAPDKSGLPSDRFSAERTGGSVSTLTIQRTQQEDSAVYLCASSEGAGQPQHFGDGTRLSIL.

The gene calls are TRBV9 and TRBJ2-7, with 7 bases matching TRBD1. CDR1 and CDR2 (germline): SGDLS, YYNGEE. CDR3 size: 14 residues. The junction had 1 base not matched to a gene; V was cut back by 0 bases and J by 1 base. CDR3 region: CASSVGDRSYEQYF. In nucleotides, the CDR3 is TGTGCCAGCAGCGTAGGGGACAGATCCTACGAGCAGTACTTC.

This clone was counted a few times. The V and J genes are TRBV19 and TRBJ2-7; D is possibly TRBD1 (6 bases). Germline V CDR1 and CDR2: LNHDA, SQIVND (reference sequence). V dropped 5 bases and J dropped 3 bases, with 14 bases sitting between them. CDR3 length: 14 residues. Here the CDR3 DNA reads TGTGCCAGTAGTGAGTCATCAGGGGACTACGAGCAGTACTTC. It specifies CASSESSGDYEQYF. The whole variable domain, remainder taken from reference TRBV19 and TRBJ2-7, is DGGITQSPKYLFRKEGQNVTLSCEQNLNHDAMYWYRQDPGQGLRLIYYSQIVNDFQKGDIAEGYSVSREKKESFPLTVTSAQKNPTAFYLCASSESSGDYEQYFGPGTRLTVT.

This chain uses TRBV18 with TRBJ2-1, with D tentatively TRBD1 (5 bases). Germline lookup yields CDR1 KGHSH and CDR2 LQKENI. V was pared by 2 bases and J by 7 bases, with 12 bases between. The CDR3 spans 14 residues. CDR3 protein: CASSPSAGMNEQFF. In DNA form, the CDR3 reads TGTGCCAGCTCACCATCCGCAGGGATGAATGAGCAGTTCTTC.

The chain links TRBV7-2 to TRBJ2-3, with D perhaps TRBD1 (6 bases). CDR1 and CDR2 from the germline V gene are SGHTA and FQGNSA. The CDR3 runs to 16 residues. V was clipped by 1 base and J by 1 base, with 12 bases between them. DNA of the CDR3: TGTGCCAGCAGCTTAGTGGGGGCCAGAGGCACAGATACGCAGTATTTT. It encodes CASSLVGARGTDTQYF.

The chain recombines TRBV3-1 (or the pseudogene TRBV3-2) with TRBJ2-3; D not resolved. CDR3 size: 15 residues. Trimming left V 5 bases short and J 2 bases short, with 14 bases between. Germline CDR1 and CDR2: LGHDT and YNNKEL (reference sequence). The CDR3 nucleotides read TGTGCCAGCAGCTCAACCCCAGGCCCCACAGATACGCAGTATTTT. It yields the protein CASSSTPGPTDTQYF.

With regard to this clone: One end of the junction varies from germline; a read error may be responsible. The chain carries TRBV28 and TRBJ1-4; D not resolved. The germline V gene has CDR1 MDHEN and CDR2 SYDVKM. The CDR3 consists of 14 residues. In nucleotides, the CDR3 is TGTGCCAGCAGCCGCGGGCCGACTATTGAAAAACTGTTTTTT. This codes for CASSRGPTIEKLFF. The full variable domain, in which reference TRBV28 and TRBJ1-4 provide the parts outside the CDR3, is DVKVTQSSRYLVKRTGEKVFLECVQDMDHENMFWYRQDPGLGLRLIYFSYDVKMKEKGDIPEGYSVSREKKERFSLILESASTNQTSMYLCASSRGPTIEKLFFGSGTQLSVL.

In DNA form, the CDR3 reads TGTGCCAGTAGTGTTATGGGCGGGACGCGCGAGCAGTACTTC. Translation: CASSVMGGTREQYF. This chain uses TRBV19 with TRBJ2-7; the D gene is possibly TRBD2 (6 bases). Trimming removed 5 bases at V and 6 bases at J, with 17 bases between. The germline gives CDR1 LNHDA, CDR2 SQIVND (reference sequence). This CDR3 is 14 amino acids long.

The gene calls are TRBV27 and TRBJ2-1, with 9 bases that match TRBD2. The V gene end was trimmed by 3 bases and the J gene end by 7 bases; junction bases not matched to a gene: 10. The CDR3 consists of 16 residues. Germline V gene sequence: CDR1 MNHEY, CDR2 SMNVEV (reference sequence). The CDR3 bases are TGTGCCAGCAGTTTGAGGCTAGCGGGGTCTCGGAATGAGCAGTTCTTC. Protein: CASSLRLAGSRNEQFF.

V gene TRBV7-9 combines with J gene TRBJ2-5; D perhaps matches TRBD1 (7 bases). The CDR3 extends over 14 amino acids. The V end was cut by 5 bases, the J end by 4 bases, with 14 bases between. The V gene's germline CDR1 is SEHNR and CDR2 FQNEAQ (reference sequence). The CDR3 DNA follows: TGTGCCAGCAGCCCCAGGGGGGACCCAGAGACCCAGTACTTC. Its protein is CASSPRGDPETQYF. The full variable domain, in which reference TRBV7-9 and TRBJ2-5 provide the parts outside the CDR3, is DTGVSQNPRHKITKRGQNVTFRCDPISEHNRLYWYRQTLGQGPEFLTYFQNEAQLEKSRLLSDRFSAERPKGSFSTLEIQRTEQGDSAMYLCASSPRGDPETQYFGPGTRLLVL.

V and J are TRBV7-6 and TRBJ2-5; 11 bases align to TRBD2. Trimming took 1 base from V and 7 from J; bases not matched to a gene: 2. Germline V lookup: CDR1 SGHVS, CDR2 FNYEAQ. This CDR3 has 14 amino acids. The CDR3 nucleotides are TGTGCCAGCAGCTTAGAAACTAGCGGGGGGACCCAGTACTTC. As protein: CASSLETSGGTQYF.

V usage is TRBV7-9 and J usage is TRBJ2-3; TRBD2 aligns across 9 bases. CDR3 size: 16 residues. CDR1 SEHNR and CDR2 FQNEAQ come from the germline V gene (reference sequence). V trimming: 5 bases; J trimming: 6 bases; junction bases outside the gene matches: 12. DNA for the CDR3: TGTGCCAGCAGCCCAGGCCTTAGCGGGAGCGCGGATACGCAGTATTTT. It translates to CASSPGLSGSADTQYF.

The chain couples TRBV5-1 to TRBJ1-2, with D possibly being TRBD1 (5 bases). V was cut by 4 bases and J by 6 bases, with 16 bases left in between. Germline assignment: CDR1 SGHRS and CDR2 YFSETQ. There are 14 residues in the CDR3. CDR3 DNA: TGCGCCAGCAGCCAGATCCAGGGTAGCCATGGCTACACCTTC. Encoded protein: CASSQIQGSHGYTF.

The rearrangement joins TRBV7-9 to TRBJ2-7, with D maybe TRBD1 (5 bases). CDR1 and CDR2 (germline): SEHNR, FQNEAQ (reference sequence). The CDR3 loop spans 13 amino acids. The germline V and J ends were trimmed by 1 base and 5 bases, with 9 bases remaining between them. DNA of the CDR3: TGTGCCAGCAGCTTAGACAGGAATCACGAGCAGTACTTC. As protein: CASSLDRNHEQYF.